These 21 T cell receptor beta chains came from one sample sequenced in a study of blood T cell repertoires in COVID-19. Sequencing used immunoSEQ multiplex PCR; TCRdb keeps in-frame clones, though not all of them. The sample lists approximately 85,000 clones, 70% to 90% seen once, with 27% in the top ten. The specimen was peripheral blood. The receptors stem from a man aged 45 to 65 with active or convalescent COVID-19.

The chain uses TRBV6-2 or TRBV6-3 and TRBJ1-6, with D maybe TRBD1 (5 bases). V dropped 2 bases and J dropped 2 bases, with 7 bases sitting between them. CDR3 size: 15 residues. CDR1 is MNHEY, CDR2 SVGEGT, per germline. The CDR3 DNA follows: TGTGCCAGCAGTTACGACAGTACCTATAATTCACCCCTCCACTTT. It encodes CASSYDSTYNSPLHF.

The gene calls are TRBV10-3 and TRBJ2-5; a weak D match, TRBD2 (6 bases). The length of the CDR3 is 14 residues. Germline V gene lookup returns CDR1 ENHRY and CDR2 SYGVKD. Trimming removed 5 bases from V and 1 base from J, with 11 bases in between. Here the CDR3 reads CAISPRDFQETQYF. In DNA, the CDR3 is TGTGCCATCAGTCCCCGGGACTTCCAAGAGACCCAGTACTTC.

This chain links TRBV10-1 with TRBJ2-5, with D tentatively TRBD1 (7 bases). Germline loops: CDR1 WNHNN, CDR2 SYGVQD (reference sequence). The CDR3 loop spans 13 amino acids. Trimming took 6 bases from V and 2 from J, leaving 10 bases between them. In DNA, the CDR3 is TGCGCCAGCAGCCCAGGGGGGCAAGAGACCCAGTACTTC. It specifies CASSPGGQETQYF.

The chain recombines TRBV19 with TRBJ2-1; 11 bases align to TRBD2. This CDR3 has 15 residues. From germline, CDR1 is LNHDA and CDR2 SQIVND (reference sequence). V gave up 6 bases and J gave up 6 bases; unmatched junction bases: 7. CDR3 nucleotides: TGTGCCAGTAGCCACAATAGCGGGAGGGCCAATGAGCAGTTCTTC. Translation: CASSHNSGRANEQFF.

The chain joins TRBV11-2 to TRBJ1-6, with no clear D. Germline assignment: CDR1 SGHAT and CDR2 FQNNGV. The CDR3 extends over 13 amino acids. Trimming stripped 3 bases from V and 7 bases from J, with 7 bases between. This CDR3 is CASSFQYNSPLHF. For the CDR3, the DNA is TGTGCCAGCAGCTTCCAGTACAATTCACCCCTCCACTTT.

The genes are TRBV6-2 or TRBV6-3 and TRBJ2-7; 7 bases agree with TRBD1. This CDR3 spans 17 amino acids. Germline CDR1 and CDR2: MNHEY and SVGEGT. V dropped 2 bases and J dropped 0; count of bases not matched to a gene: 10. This CDR3 is CASSYEWGQTSSYEQYF. CDR3 sequence (DNA): TGTGCCAGCAGTTACGAGTGGGGACAGACCAGCTCCTACGAGCAGTACTTC.

The rearrangement uses TRBV24-1 and TRBJ1-1; D call uncertain. Per germline, CDR1 KGHDR and CDR2 SFDVKD. This CDR3 has 14 amino acids. Trimming shortened V by 2 bases and J by 7 bases, and 13 bases separated the two germline ends. CDR3 DNA: TGTGCCACCAGTGATTCCGGGTTGGGGAGTGAAGCTTTCTTT. Translated: CATSDSGLGSEAFF.

This chain connects TRBV30 to TRBJ2-7, with D possibly TRBD1 on 5 matching bases. Trimming cost V 5 bases and J 4 bases, with 9 bases left between them. This CDR3 contains 11 residues. CDR1 and CDR2 (germline): GTSNPN, SVGIG (reference sequence). In nucleotides, the CDR3 is TGTGCCTGGGGCAGGGTGTACGAGCAGTACTTC. Translation: CAWGRVYEQYF.

V gene TRBV18 combines with J gene TRBJ1-4; maybe TRBD1 (6 bases). The V end was cut by 3 bases, the J end by 5 bases, with 19 bases between. Germline lookup yields CDR1 KGHSH and CDR2 LQKENI. The CDR3 sequence is 17 residues long. The CDR3, as DNA: TGTGCCAGCTCACCTCAACAAGCGGACAGATCGAATGAAAAACTGTTTTTT. Translation: CASSPQQADRSNEKLFF. Combining the CDR3 with reference TRBV18 and TRBJ1-4 gives the whole variable domain NAGVMQNPRHLVRRRGQEARLRCSPMKGHSHVYWYRQLPEEGLKFMVYLQKENIIDESGMPKERFSAEFPKEGPSILRIQQVVRGDSAAYFCASSPQQADRSNEKLFFGSGTQLSVL.

The gene calls are TRBV3-1 (or the pseudogene TRBV3-2) and TRBJ1-6; D may be TRBD1 (5 bases). The CDR3 is 14 residues long. Germline V gene sequence: CDR1 LGHDT, CDR2 YNNKEL (reference sequence). The V end lost 1 base, the J end lost 10 bases, and 11 bases lay between the germline ends. CDR3 in amino acids: CASSQVSGGSPLHF. The CDR3 DNA reads TGTGCCAGCAGCCAAGTGTCCGGGGGATCACCCCTCCACTTT.

This sequence joins TRBV19 and TRBJ2-2, with 8 nucleotides matching TRBD2. CDR3 length: 17 amino acids. Germline-derived CDR1 and CDR2 are LNHDA and SQIVND (reference sequence). V shed 3 bases, J shed 5 bases, and the junction held 11 bases outside the gene matches. CDR3 protein: CASSMGSGRGRTGELFF. The CDR3 DNA is TGTGCCAGTAGTATGGGGAGCGGGAGAGGGAGAACCGGGGAGCTGTTTTTT.

This chain uses TRBV5-5 with TRBJ1-2; 11 positions match TRBD1. The CDR3 spans 16 residues. Per the germline V gene, CDR1 is SGHKS and CDR2 is YYEKEE (reference sequence). The ends lost 0 bases at V and 5 bases at J; junction bases unmatched: 6. CDR3 nucleotides: TGTGCCAGCAGCTTGGAGATTAGGGACAGGGGGTATGGCTACACCTTC. It codes for CASSLEIRDRGYGYTF.

The V call is TRBV2, the J call TRBJ1-2, with a weak D call TRBD1 (5 bases). Germline V gene sequence: CDR1 SNHLY, CDR2 FYNNEI. V was cut by 0 bases and J by 7 bases, with 12 bases left in between. This CDR3 region has 14 residues. The CDR3 nucleotides read TGTGCCAGCAGTGAAGCACAGGCCTCGGGTGGCTACACCTTC. Translating it yields CASSEAQASGGYTF. Drawing the rest from reference TRBV2 and TRBJ1-2, the complete variable domain is EPEVTQTPSHQVTQMGQEVILRCVPISNHLYFYWYRQILGQKVEFLVSFYNNEISEKSEIFDDQFSVERPDGSNFTLKIRSTKLEDSAMYFCASSEAQASGGYTFGSGTRLTVV.

V gene TRBV12-2 combines with J gene TRBJ1-4; TRBD1, the D gene given by the table, was not confirmed from the DNA. TRBV12-2 is a known pseudogene. The CDR3 extends over 20 amino acids. Here the CDR3 DNA reads TGTGCAAGTCGCTTATTACTTCGTGACAGGGGGCGATCAACTAATGAAAAACTGTTTTTT. Translation: CASRLLLRDRGRSTNEKLFF.

The chain is built from TRBV6-1 and TRBJ2-1; TRBD2 aligns across 12 bases. Germline V gene lookup returns CDR1 MNHNS and CDR2 SASEGT. The CDR3 covers 17 residues. The V gene end was trimmed by 2 bases and the J gene end by 9 bases; junction bases not matched to a gene: 11. Here the CDR3 reads CASSEIRRLAGGREQFF. Here the CDR3 DNA reads TGTGCCAGCAGTGAAATTCGACGCCTAGCGGGAGGGCGTGAGCAGTTCTTC.

This chain connects TRBV6-2 or TRBV6-3 to TRBJ1-3, with a tentative D call TRBD1 (6 bases). The CDR3 sequence is 13 residues long. V dropped 6 bases and J dropped 4 bases, with 10 bases sitting between them. Germline V gene lookup returns CDR1 MNHEY and CDR2 SVGEGT. In nucleotides, the CDR3 is TGTGCCAGCAGCCCGGGACAAGGAAACACCATATATTTT. Protein sequence: CASSPGQGNTIYF.

V gene TRBV2 combines with J gene TRBJ1-3, with 7 bases that match TRBD1. J lost 2 bases, V lost 6 bases, and 4 bases had no gene match. The CDR3 is 14 residues long. Germline loops: CDR1 SNHLY, CDR2 FYNNEI. CDR3 bases: TGTGCCAGCAGCCGAGGGACAGCTGGAAACACCATATATTTT. It translates to CASSRGTAGNTIYF.

The J gene is TRBJ2-1, the V gene TRBV7-2; TRBD2 agrees at 10 bases. The trim removed 7 bases at V and 8 bases at J, leaving 11 bases unmatched. The CDR3 extends over 15 amino acids. CDR1 and CDR2 from the germline V gene are SGHTA and FQGNSA. CDR3 DNA: TGTGCCAGCATCAATATAGTAGCGGGGGGTCATGAGCAGTTCTTC. It translates to CASINIVAGGHEQFF.

The chain uses TRBV29-1 and TRBJ1-5, with 8 nucleotides matching TRBD1. Germline lookup yields CDR1 SQVTM and CDR2 ANQGSEA. The CDR3 runs 15 residues. Germline trimming cut 4 bases from V and 3 bases from J; bases unmatched to any gene: 8. CDR3 DNA: TGCAGCGTTGCCCAAGGACAGGGTAACAATCAGCCCCAGCATTTT. This sequence encodes CSVAQGQGNNQPQHF.

Notes on this clone: The junction shows a germline mismatch at one end, possibly a read error. The genes are TRBV30 and TRBJ1-4, with 7 bases aligning to TRBD1. The length of the CDR3 is 16 residues. Per germline, CDR1 GTSNPN and CDR2 SVGIG (reference sequence). The DNA of the CDR3 is TGTGCCTGGAGTCCAAAGGGGGCCCCAACCAATGAAAAACTGTTTTTT. It codes for CAWSPKGAPTNEKLFF.

Concerning this clone: At one boundary the junction diverges from the germline segment, which might be a read error. The rearrangement joins TRBV6-5 to TRBJ1-1; perhaps TRBD1 as D (5 bases). The CDR3 is 13 residues long. Germline V gives CDR1 MNHEY, CDR2 SVGAGI. In DNA form, the CDR3 reads TGTGCCAGCAATTACCAGGGGAACACTGAAGCTTTCTTT. Translated: CASNYQGNTEAFF.